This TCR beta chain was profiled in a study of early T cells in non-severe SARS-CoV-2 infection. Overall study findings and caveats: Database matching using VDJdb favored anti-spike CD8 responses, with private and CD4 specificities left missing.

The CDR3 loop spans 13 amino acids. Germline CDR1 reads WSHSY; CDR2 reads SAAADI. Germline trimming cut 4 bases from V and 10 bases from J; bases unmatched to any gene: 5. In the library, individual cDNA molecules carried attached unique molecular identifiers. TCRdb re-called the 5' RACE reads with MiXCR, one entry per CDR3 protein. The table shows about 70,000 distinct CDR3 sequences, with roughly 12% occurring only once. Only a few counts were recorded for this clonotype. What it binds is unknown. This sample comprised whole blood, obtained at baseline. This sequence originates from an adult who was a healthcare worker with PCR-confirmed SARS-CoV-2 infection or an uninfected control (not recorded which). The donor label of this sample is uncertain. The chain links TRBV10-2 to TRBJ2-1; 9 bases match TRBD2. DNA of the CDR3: TGCGCCAGCAGTGGTCTAGCGGGAAGGGAGCAGTTCTTC. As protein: CASSGLAGREQFF.